One and the same sample provided the 18 T cell receptor beta chains below, sequenced in a study of blood T cell repertoires in COVID-19. Assay used: immunoSEQ multiplex PCR; TCRdb lists only in-frame clones, some missing. The table lists about 250,000 clones, around 89% of them singletons. Sample: PBMCs or T cells enriched from blood (not recorded which). These receptors all stem from a woman between 18 and 29 years old who had recovered from COVID-19.

This sequence joins TRBV7-6 and TRBJ1-6; TRBD1 aligns across 8 bases. Germline CDR1 SGHVS, CDR2 FNYEAQ. The J segment lost 8 bases and the V segment lost 5 bases, leaving 5 bases of the junction unmatched. The CDR3 runs 14 residues. The CDR3 here is CASSPTGGYSPLHF. In nucleotides, the CDR3 is TGTGCCAGCAGCCCCACAGGGGGATATTCACCCCTCCACTTT.

The chain uses TRBV10-2 and TRBJ1-2; D unresolved. Per germline, CDR1 WSHSY and CDR2 SAAADI. This CDR3 has 14 residues. Between the trimmed V and J ends, which lost 2 bases and 7 bases, there was a span of 14 bases. The CDR3 reads CASSEGVLGGGYTF. CDR3 bases: TGCGCCAGCAGTGAGGGGGTTTTGGGAGGTGGCTACACCTTC.

The count of this clone is one. The chain employs TRBV29-1 and TRBJ2-2; D is uncertain. The germline V gene encodes CDR1 SQVTM and CDR2 ANQGSEA. Trimming left V 4 bases short and J 5 bases short, with 8 bases between. This CDR3 comprises 12 residues. DNA of the CDR3: TGCAGCGTTGTACGGGTTACCGGGGAGCTGTTTTTT. Protein sequence: CSVVRVTGELFF.

The chain joins TRBV6-5 to TRBJ2-7, with 9 nucleotides matching TRBD1. Trimming took 6 bases from V and 6 from J; bases not matched to a gene: 12. The CDR3 loop spans 15 amino acids. Germline V gene data show CDR1 as MNHEY and CDR2 as SVGAGI. The DNA for the CDR3 is TGTGCCAGCAGGGCTGGGACAGGGAGGGTCGGCGAGCAGTACTTC. Its translation: CASRAGTGRVGEQYF.

V and J are TRBV5-1 and TRBJ1-1; no definite D call. V was cut by 6 bases and J by 1 base, with 13 bases left in between. The CDR3 extends over 14 amino acids. The germline V gene has CDR1 SGHRS and CDR2 YFSETQ. CDR3 amino acids: CASTKDSQNTEAFF. The CDR3 DNA reads TGCGCCAGCACCAAGGACTCCCAGAACACTGAAGCTTTCTTT.

This clone showed up just a few times. This rearrangement joins TRBV5-1 to TRBJ2-1; 9 bases align to TRBD1. Germline assignment: CDR1 SGHRS and CDR2 YFSETQ. CDR3 length: 14 amino acids. Germline trimming cut 5 bases from V and 6 bases from J; bases unmatched to any gene: 6. The CDR3 is CASRRDRAPNEQFF. Here the CDR3 DNA reads TGCGCCAGCAGACGGGACAGGGCTCCCAATGAGCAGTTCTTC.

The rearrangement links TRBV2 to TRBJ1-4; 9 nucleotides line up with TRBD1. CDR3 length: 13 amino acids. Germline trimming cut 7 bases from V and 7 bases from J; bases unmatched to any gene: 4. The germline CDR1 and CDR2 sequences are SNHLY and FYNNEI. The CDR3 DNA follows: TGTGCCAGCAAGGGGACAGGGAGTGAAAAACTGTTTTTT. It translates to CASKGTGSEKLFF.

This rearrangement joins TRBV7-3 to TRBJ1-1, with D unresolved. The CDR3 consists of 13 residues. CDR1 is SGHTA and CDR2 is FQGTGA in the germline V gene. V gave up 3 bases and J gave up 5 bases, with 10 bases separating them. The DNA for the CDR3 is TGTGCCAGCAGCTTCAAGAGGGAGACTGAAGCTTTCTTT. It codes for CASSFKRETEAFF. Full variable domain (missing parts from reference TRBV7-3 and TRBJ1-1): GAGVSQTPSNKVTEKGKYVELRCDPISGHTALYWYRQSLGQGPEFLIYFQGTGAADDSGLPNDRFFAVRPEGSVSTLKIQRTERGDSAVYLCASSFKRETEAFFGQGTRLTVV.

The chain employs TRBV28 and TRBJ1-1; 10 bases align to TRBD1. Germline V gene sequence: CDR1 MDHEN, CDR2 SYDVKM. The length of the CDR3 is 15 residues. V lost 5 bases and J lost 3; bases outside the gene matches: 6. The CDR3 DNA reads TGTGCCAGCAGTGCCGACAGGGGGCAGGACACTGAAGCTTTCTTT. As protein: CASSADRGQDTEAFF.

The chain joins TRBV9 to TRBJ1-5; D unclear. This CDR3 comprises 13 residues. Trimming cost V 0 bases and J 5 bases, with 6 bases left between them. The germline V gene encodes CDR1 SGDLS and CDR2 YYNGEE. CDR3 region: CASSVGLDQPQHF. CDR3 DNA sequence: TGTGCCAGCAGCGTAGGCCTAGATCAGCCCCAGCATTTT.

The chain has TRBV12-5 and TRBJ1-2, with D possibly matching TRBD1 (6 bases). CDR3 length equals 17 residues. The V and J ends lost 2 bases and 5 bases respectively, with 21 bases between them. Germline V gene data show CDR1 as LGHNT and CDR2 as FRNRAP. The CDR3 loop is CASGLPQATGSRYGYTF. The CDR3, as DNA: TGTGCTAGTGGTTTGCCCCAAGCAACAGGGTCTCGGTATGGCTACACCTTC.

The rearrangement uses TRBV14 and TRBJ1-1; D may be TRBD1 (5 bases). Germline CDR1 reads SGHDN; CDR2 reads FVKESK. CDR3 length equals 14 residues. Between the trimmed V and J ends, which lost 3 bases and 11 bases, there was a span of 19 bases. The DNA for the CDR3 is TGTGCCAGCAGCCACATGTCGGTTGGGGCAGGGGCTTTCTTT. This translates into CASSHMSVGAGAFF.

V and J are TRBV7-6 and TRBJ2-1; 9 bases align to TRBD1. The CDR3 spans 15 residues. Germline values: CDR1 SGHVS, CDR2 FNYEAQ. J gave up 8 bases and V 5 bases, and 10 bases lay outside the gene matches. The CDR3 sequence is CASSNRDREFDEQFF. CDR3 nucleotide sequence: TGTGCCAGCAGCAACCGGGACAGGGAGTTCGATGAGCAGTTCTTC. Full variable domain (remainder filled in from reference TRBV7-6 and TRBJ2-1): GAGVSQSPRYKVTKRGQDVALRCDPISGHVSLYWYRQALGQGPEFLTYFNYEAQQDKSGLPNDRFSAERPEGSISTLTIQRTEQRDSAMYRCASSNRDREFDEQFFGPGTRLTVL.

The CDR3 reads CASSSLAGGLNTGELFF. The CDR3 DNA is TGTGCCAGCAGCTCCTTAGCGGGGGGCCTGAACACCGGGGAGCTGTTTTTT. The V call is TRBV7-9, the J call TRBJ2-2; 10 nucleotides line up with TRBD2. CDR1 and CDR2 from the germline V gene are SEHNR and FQNEAQ (reference sequence). This CDR3 is built from 17 residues. The junction had 6 bases not matched to a gene; V was cut back by 4 bases and J by 1 base. The variable domain in full, completed from reference TRBV7-9 and TRBJ2-2, reads DTGVSQNPRHKITKRGQNVTFRCDPISEHNRLYWYRQTLGQGPEFLTYFQNEAQLEKSRLLSDRFSAERPKGSFSTLEIQRTEQGDSAMYLCASSSLAGGLNTGELFFGEGSRLTVL.

The chain has TRBV29-1 and TRBJ2-1; D possibly corresponds to TRBD1 (5 bases). The CDR3 contains 13 residues. V lost 4 bases, J lost 1 base, and 8 bases lay in between. Germline V CDR1 and CDR2: SQVTM, ANQGSEA. The chain's CDR3 is CSVGRQSYNEQFF. In DNA form, the CDR3 reads TGCAGCGTTGGGCGACAGTCCTACAATGAGCAGTTCTTC.

The chain joins TRBV7-8 to TRBJ2-5, with D tentatively TRBD2 (7 bases). The CDR3 has 16 residues. From germline, CDR1 is SGHVS and CDR2 FQNEAQ. Trimming left V 7 bases short and J 5 bases short, with 23 bases between. The CDR3 reads CASIPGRGPGGETQYF. CDR3 bases: TGTGCCAGCATCCCTGGGCGGGGGCCCGGGGGGGAGACCCAGTACTTC.

The chain employs TRBV6-4 and TRBJ1-6, with D tentatively TRBD1 (6 bases). Germline V lookup: CDR1 MRHNA, CDR2 SNTAGT. The ends were cut back, 2 bases at V and 7 bases at J, with 18 bases in the middle. CDR3 length: 17 amino acids. DNA for the CDR3: TGTGCCAGCAGTGACAGGAATCGACAGGAACGGAATTCACCCCTCCACTTT. This sequence encodes CASSDRNRQERNSPLHF.

The rearrangement uses TRBV29-1 and TRBJ2-3; 7 nucleotides line up with TRBD1. CDR3 length: 11 amino acids. Germline V gene lookup returns CDR1 SQVTM and CDR2 ANQGSEA. Trimming at V came to 7 bases and at J to 6 bases, leaving 4 bases not matched to a gene. CDR3: CSATGLDTQYF. DNA for the CDR3: TGCAGCGCGACAGGGTTGGATACGCAGTATTTT.